What follows are 2 T cell receptor beta chains derived from one specimen sequenced in a study of cytomegalovirus exposure and HLA in healthy donors. The PCR was carried out with 60 Vbeta primers and 13 Jbeta primers. TCRdb's table, derived via immunoSEQ multiplex PCR, lists solely in-frame clones and lacks some. In all, the sample yields some 130,000 clones. Sequences were obtained from PBMCs. The receptor source for this set is a man aged 18-30 years in good health and CMV-seronegative.

The V call is TRBV28, the J call TRBJ1-2, with 7 bases aligning to TRBD1. Germline V gene sequence: CDR1 MDHEN, CDR2 SYDVKM. Trimming at V came to 7 bases and at J to 5 bases, leaving 13 bases not matched to a gene. This CDR3 has 15 amino acids. The CDR3 here is CASNEPGGQKYGYTF. DNA of the CDR3: TGTGCCAGCAACGAACCCGGGGGACAGAAATATGGCTACACCTTC.

The CDR3 nucleotides read TGTGCCAGCAGTTTAATAGCAGGGGGTCGTACTGAAGCTTTCTTT. It codes for CASSLIAGGRTEAFF. J is TRBJ1-1 and V is TRBV28, with TRBD1 identical over 7 bases. The CDR3 runs 15 residues. CDR1 and CDR2 from the germline V gene are MDHEN and SYDVKM. Trimming took 2 bases from V and 5 from J; bases not matched to a gene: 8.